One sample yielded the 18 T cell receptor beta chains listed below, sequenced in a study of T-cell reconstitution after alpha-beta-depleted transplantation in children. TCRbeta library preparation incorporated unique molecular identifiers. TCRdb reanalysed the PCR reads using MiXCR and keeps one entry per CDR3 protein. Of around 300,000 distinct CDR3 sequences in the sample, approximately 20% were seen once. The source was PBMCs, mostly from graft donor cells, collected 180 days after TCRalphabeta/CD19-depleted stem cell transplant. These receptors originate from a male patient under 18 who had a stem cell transplant for acute lymphoblastic leukemia, so the T cells may come from the graft donor.

This clonotype was found a few times. The genes are TRBV5-6 and TRBJ2-1, with D unclear. Germline V gene lookup returns CDR1 SGHDT and CDR2 YYEEEE. V lost 1 base and J lost 6, with 8 bases in between. This CDR3 has 13 residues. DNA for the CDR3: TGTGCCAGCAGCTTGCCACCGGGCAATGAGCAGTTCTTC. Amino acid sequence: CASSLPPGNEQFF.

The rearrangement links TRBV18 to TRBJ1-1, with D unclear. Trimming took off 0 bases at V and 5 bases at J, with 7 bases between the two ends. The CDR3 covers 13 residues. Per the germline V gene, CDR1 is KGHSH and CDR2 is LQKENI. CDR3 bases: TGTGCCAGCTCACCACCGTGGGTGACTGAAGCTTTCTTT. Protein product: CASSPPWVTEAFF.

This clonotype has just a few counts. The chain links TRBV4-1 to TRBJ2-4; TRBD2 agrees at 10 bases. V lost 3 bases, J lost 3 bases, and 11 bases stayed unmatched. This CDR3 contains 18 residues. CDR1 and CDR2 from the germline V gene are MGHRA and YSYEKL. The CDR3 DNA is TGCGCCAGCAGCCAGGGGCTAGCGGGAGTGAGGGACAAAAACATTCAGTACTTC. This gives the protein CASSQGLAGVRDKNIQYF.

This chain links TRBV12-3 or TRBV12-4 with TRBJ2-7; no clear D. The length of the CDR3 is 14 residues. Trimming shortened V by 3 bases and J by 3 bases, and 12 bases separated the two germline ends. The CDR3 region has the DNA TGTGCCAGCAGTTTGAAGGGAAACAGCTACGAGCAGTACTTC. Translated: CASSLKGNSYEQYF.

This sequence joins TRBV19 and TRBJ2-4; unclear D gene. The CDR3 is made up of 16 amino acids. V dropped 1 base and J dropped 0 bases, with 10 bases sitting between them. The germline V gene has CDR1 LNHDA and CDR2 SQIVND (reference sequence). The chain's CDR3 is CASSIAVTRAKNIQYF. CDR3 nucleotides: TGTGCCAGTAGTATAGCGGTCACCAGAGCCAAAAACATTCAGTACTTC.

This clonotype appeared a few times. DNA for the CDR3: TGTGCCAGCAGCCAAGGCAGCCTGAGCATCCACGAGCAGTACTTC. Its translation is CASSQGSLSIHEQYF. The chain uses TRBV3-1 and TRBJ2-7; no firm D call. The germline V gene has CDR1 LGHDT and CDR2 YNNKEL (reference sequence). This CDR3 has 15 residues. V was pared by 1 base and J by 5 bases, with 15 bases between.

This chain connects TRBV20-1 to TRBJ2-2; 7 bases match TRBD1. The CDR3 contains 15 residues. Germline-derived CDR1 and CDR2 are DFQATT and SNEGSKA (reference sequence). J was trimmed by 3 bases and V by 3 bases; bases with no gene match: 7. The CDR3 sequence is CSARKGAPDTGELFF. The CDR3 nucleotides read TGCAGTGCTAGGAAGGGGGCGCCGGACACCGGGGAGCTGTTTTTT.

This clonotype was observed a handful of times. The gene calls are TRBV5-6 and TRBJ2-3; 12 bases agree with TRBD2. The germline V gene has CDR1 SGHDT and CDR2 YYEEEE. The CDR3 has 18 residues. The trim removed 0 bases at V and 1 base at J, leaving 6 bases unmatched. CDR3 in amino acids: CASSLGGLAGMGTDTQYF. The CDR3 DNA reads as TGTGCCAGCAGCTTGGGGGGACTAGCGGGCATGGGCACAGATACGCAGTATTTT.

This clonotype turned up a few times. The gene calls are TRBV7-2 and TRBJ1-5; tentatively, D is TRBD1 (5 bases). Trimming took off 4 bases at V and 5 bases at J, with 12 bases between the two ends. Germline CDR1 and CDR2: SGHTA and FQGNSA. This CDR3 has 14 residues. CDR3 protein: CASSSAGGYQPQHF. The CDR3 DNA sequence: TGTGCCAGCAGCTCCGCGGGGGGGTATCAGCCCCAGCATTTT.

A single count supports this clonotype. The chain recombines TRBV20-1 with TRBJ2-1; D tentatively fits TRBD1 or TRBD2 (5 bases each). This CDR3 is built from 11 residues. Per the germline V gene, CDR1 is DFQATT and CDR2 is SNEGSKA (reference sequence). The germline V and J ends were trimmed by 3 bases and 5 bases, with 5 bases remaining between them. CDR3 region: CSARGDNEQFF. The CDR3 coding sequence is TGCAGTGCTAGGGGGGACAATGAGCAGTTCTTC.

V is TRBV27 and J is TRBJ2-7; 10 bases line up with TRBD1. Germline V gene sequence: CDR1 MNHEY, CDR2 SMNVEV (reference sequence). The CDR3 sequence is 17 residues long. The J segment lost 5 bases and the V segment lost 6 bases, leaving 16 bases of the junction unmatched. The CDR3 reads CASRIYFGVGQGNEQYF. In DNA form, the CDR3 reads TGTGCCAGCAGAATCTATTTCGGGGTGGGACAGGGGAACGAGCAGTACTTC.

The chain employs TRBV10-3 and TRBJ2-3; D perhaps matches TRBD2 (5 bases). The V end lost 4 bases, the J end lost 2 bases, and 7 bases lay between the germline ends. The CDR3 contains 13 residues. Germline loops: CDR1 ENHRY, CDR2 SYGVKD. The CDR3 is CAISGTFTDTQYF. The CDR3 DNA reads TGTGCCATCAGTGGGACTTTCACAGATACGCAGTATTTT.

This sequence joins TRBV12-3 or TRBV12-4 and TRBJ1-4, with a weak D call TRBD1 (6 bases). The V end lost 3 bases, the J end lost 5 bases, and 10 bases lay between the germline ends. The length of the CDR3 is 14 residues. In nucleotides, the CDR3 is TGTGCCAGCAGTTTTGACAGGCCCAATGAAAAACTGTTTTTT. Protein product: CASSFDRPNEKLFF.

About this clonotype itself: One junction end does not reproduce the germline sequence, and a read error may be involved. The DNA for the CDR3 is TGTGCCAGCAGTGCGGCCGGGACTAGCGGGAGGGCCGATTTGGTTTTC. Its translation is CASSAAGTSGRADLVF. V gene TRBV27 combines with J gene TRBJ2-7; 16 bases agree with TRBD2. Germline CDR1 MNHEY, CDR2 SMNVEV (reference sequence). There are 16 residues in the CDR3.

This clonotype was seen a handful of times. The V gene is TRBV24-1, the J gene TRBJ2-2, with 11 bases matching TRBD2. CDR3 length: 16 amino acids. The germline V gene has CDR1 KGHDR and CDR2 SFDVKD. V trimming: 7 bases; J trimming: 0 bases; junction bases outside the gene matches: 3. The CDR3 nucleotides are TGTGCCACCAGAGGACTAGCGGGTCCGAACACCGGGGAGCTGTTTTTT. Translating gives CATRGLAGPNTGELFF.

The chain recombines TRBV3-1 with TRBJ2-7, with D perhaps given as TRBD1 or TRBD2 (5 bases each). The V gene lost 5 bases and the J gene lost 4 bases, with 18 bases spanning the gap. This CDR3 is 15 amino acids long. Germline CDR1 and CDR2: LGHDT and YNNKEL (reference sequence). CDR3 sequence: CASSIGASGMYEQYF. CDR3 in DNA: TGTGCCAGCAGCATCGGGGCTTCGGGAATGTACGAGCAGTACTTC.

This rearrangement joins TRBV5-1 to TRBJ1-2; D unresolved. The CDR3 extends over 18 amino acids. Trimming removed 4 bases at V and 0 bases at J, with 22 bases between. From germline, CDR1 is SGHRS and CDR2 YFSETQ. CDR3 DNA: TGCGCCAGCAGCCAGCACCTCGGCGGCAGTACCTCTAACTATGGCTACACCTTC. It encodes CASSQHLGGSTSNYGYTF.

The chain couples TRBV7-2 to TRBJ2-1; 10 bases line up with TRBD2. CDR3 length: 16 amino acids. V was pared by 3 bases and J by 3 bases, with 5 bases of the junction left unmatched. Looked up from germline, CDR1 is SGHTA and CDR2 is FQGNSA. The CDR3: CASSFTGTSVYNEQFF. In nucleotides, the CDR3 is TGTGCCAGCAGCTTCACCGGGACTAGCGTCTACAATGAGCAGTTCTTC. Together with reference TRBV7-2 and TRBJ2-1, the CDR3 gives the full variable domain: GAGVSQSPSNKVTEKGKDVELRCDPISGHTALYWYRQSLGQGLEFLIYFQGNSAPDKSGLPSDRFSAERTGGSVSTLTIQRTQQEDSAVYLCASSFTGTSVYNEQFFGPGTRLTVL.